The 25 T cell receptor beta chains given below trace back to one sample, sequenced in a study of blood T cell repertoires in COVID-19. Libraries were prepared by immunoSEQ multiplex PCR; TCRdb keeps only in-frame clonotypes and omits some of them. The data show roughly 65,000 clones, more than 70% seen once. Material for sequencing was peripheral blood. The receptors originated from a man aged 50 or older with acute or convalescent COVID-19.

V and J are TRBV28 and TRBJ2-7; TRBD2 might be the D (5 bases). The germline CDR1 and CDR2 sequences are MDHEN and SYDVKM. This CDR3 region has 15 residues. The V end lost 2 bases, the J end lost 5 bases, and 16 bases lay between the germline ends. The CDR3 is CASSLGSEEVNEQYF. For the CDR3, the DNA is TGTGCCAGCAGTTTAGGGAGCGAGGAGGTCAACGAGCAGTACTTC.

CDR3 loop: CARSPIPGQCTGELFF. The CDR3 nucleotides read TGTGCCAGAAGCCCGATTCCGGGACAATGCACCGGGGAGCTGTTTTTT. The chain combines TRBV7-5 with TRBJ2-2; the D call in the table, TRBD1, was not verified against the DNA. TRBV7-5 is labeled a pseudogene. The CDR3 consists of 16 residues.

J is TRBJ2-7 and V is TRBV21-1; the D call in the table, TRBD2, was not verified against the DNA. TRBV21-1 is deemed a pseudogene. This CDR3 comprises 14 residues. In nucleotides, the CDR3 is TGTGGGGAGATGTGCGGGAGGGCCAGGGGCGAGCAGTACTTC. Protein: CGEMCGRARGEQYF.

CDR3 residues: CASRYGTGGRTGELFF. CDR3 DNA: TGTGCCAGCAGATACGGGACAGGGGGGCGCACCGGGGAGCTGTTTTTT. The chain has TRBV3-1 (or the pseudogene TRBV3-2) and TRBJ2-2; 11 bases fit TRBD1. V lost 6 bases, J lost 4 bases, and 7 bases stayed unmatched. This CDR3 is built from 16 residues. Germline CDR1 is LGHDT and CDR2 is YNNKEL (reference sequence).

This chain links TRBV27 with TRBJ2-5, with 8 bases matching TRBD1. Unmatched junction bases numbered 4, after V lost 6 bases and J lost 7 bases. Germline lookup yields CDR1 MNHEY and CDR2 SMNVEV (reference sequence). The CDR3 is 12 amino acids. CDR3 residues: CASSPQGGTQYF. Here the CDR3 DNA reads TGTGCCAGCAGCCCACAGGGGGGGACCCAGTACTTC.

The V and J genes are TRBV9 and TRBJ1-3; the D gene is possibly TRBD1 (5 bases). V lost 5 bases, J lost 1 base, and 19 bases lay in between. Germline V lookup: CDR1 SGDLS, CDR2 YYNGEE. The CDR3 has 17 residues. CDR3 nucleotide sequence: TGTGCCAGCAGTTCTGTGGGGGGACGCGGGTCTGGAAACACCATATATTTT. It encodes CASSSVGGRGSGNTIYF. The full variable domain, rest sourced from reference TRBV9 and TRBJ1-3, is DSGVTQTPKHLITATGQRVTLRCSPRSGDLSVYWYQQSLDQGLQFLIQYYNGEERAKGNILERFSAQQFPDLHSELNLSSLELGDSALYFCASSSVGGRGSGNTIYFGEGSWLTVV.

The gene calls are TRBV19 and TRBJ2-2; D is possibly TRBD2 (5 bases). The CDR3 runs to 17 residues. V gave up 5 bases and J gave up 0 bases, with 16 bases separating them. Germline V CDR1 and CDR2: LNHDA, SQIVND (reference sequence). CDR3 sequence: CASSRTLSGPNTGELFF. The CDR3 DNA reads TGTGCCAGTAGTCGAACGCTAAGCGGACCGAACACCGGGGAGCTGTTTTTT. The full variable domain, completed using reference TRBV19 and TRBJ2-2, is DGGITQSPKYLFRKEGQNVTLSCEQNLNHDAMYWYRQDPGQGLRLIYYSQIVNDFQKGDIAEGYSVSREKKESFPLTVTSAQKNPTAFYLCASSRTLSGPNTGELFFGEGSRLTVL.

The J gene is TRBJ2-1, the V gene TRBV24-1; the match to TRBD2 covers 13 bases. This CDR3 is built from 16 residues. Germline V lookup: CDR1 KGHDR, CDR2 SFDVKD. V lost 4 bases, J lost 7 bases, and 6 bases stayed unmatched. In DNA form, the CDR3 reads TGTGCCACCAGTGACCCGACTAGCGGGGGGAGAAATGAGCAGTTCTTC. Amino acids: CATSDPTSGGRNEQFF.

This clone was observed a handful of times. The V call is TRBV12-3 or TRBV12-4, the J call TRBJ2-3; D perhaps matches TRBD1 (6 bases). V shed 2 bases and J shed 10 bases, with 13 bases lying between them. The CDR3 is 13 amino acids. The CDR3: CASSLLPTGAQYF. The CDR3, as DNA: TGTGCCAGCAGTTTATTACCGACAGGAGCGCAGTATTTT.

Relative to its sample, this clone is medium-sized (0.01 to 0.1%). The genes are TRBV6-5 and TRBJ2-7, with TRBD1 matching 7 bases. CDR1 is MNHEY and CDR2 is SVGAGI in the germline V gene. The CDR3 contains 14 residues. After removal of 4 bases from V and 4 bases from J, the junction contained 7 bases not matched to a gene. This chain's CDR3 is CASSSGTAFYEQYF. The CDR3, as DNA: TGTGCCAGCAGTTCCGGGACAGCTTTTTACGAGCAGTACTTC.

This chain uses TRBV5-1 with TRBJ1-4; 8 bases align to TRBD1. This CDR3 region has 14 residues. Germline CDR1 SGHRS, CDR2 YFSETQ. V lost 7 bases, J lost 8 bases, and 10 bases stayed unmatched. CDR3 sequence reads: CASRITWDREKLFF. The DNA for the CDR3 is TGCGCCAGCCGAATCACCTGGGACAGGGAAAAACTGTTTTTT. The full variable domain, with the rest looked up from reference TRBV5-1 and TRBJ1-4, is KAGVTQTPRYLIKTRGQQVTLSCSPISGHRSVSWYQQTPGQGLQFLFEYFSETQRNKGNFPGRFSGRQFSNSRSEMNVSTLELGDSALYLCASRITWDREKLFFGSGTQLSVL.

In regard to this clone: Distinct nucleotide sequences in the sample also encode this CDR3. CDR3 sequence reads: CASSIGQGNTEAFF. CDR3 coding DNA: TGTGCCAGTAGTATAGGACAGGGAAACACTGAAGCTTTCTTT. The genes are TRBV19 and TRBJ1-1; 7 bases fit TRBD1. The V and J ends lost 1 base and 2 bases, in that order; junction bases with no gene match: 1. The CDR3 sequence is 14 residues long. Germline V gene lookup returns CDR1 LNHDA and CDR2 SQIVND (reference sequence). Variable domain in full (rest from reference TRBV19 and TRBJ1-1): DGGITQSPKYLFRKEGQNVTLSCEQNLNHDAMYWYRQDPGQGLRLIYYSQIVNDFQKGDIAEGYSVSREKKESFPLTVTSAQKNPTAFYLCASSIGQGNTEAFFGQGTRLTVV.

J is TRBJ2-3 and V is TRBV5-4; D is uncertain. Germline CDR1 SGHNT, CDR2 YYREEE (reference sequence). The CDR3 is 11 amino acids. The germline V and J ends were trimmed by 4 bases and 6 bases, with 6 bases remaining between them. CDR3 protein: CASSLSDTQYF. CDR3 sequence (DNA): TGTGCCAGCAGCCTCTCCGATACGCAGTATTTT.

The chain employs TRBV15 and TRBJ1-3; D is possibly TRBD1 (5 bases). CDR1 is LNHNV, CDR2 YYDKDF, per germline (reference sequence). This CDR3 spans 15 amino acids. The V end was cut by 0 bases, the J end by 2 bases, with 8 bases between. The CDR3 nucleotides are TGTGCCACCAGCAGAGAGGAGGGGCCTGGAAACACCATATATTTT. Residues: CATSREEGPGNTIYF. The complete variable domain, with remaining parts taken from reference TRBV15 and TRBJ1-3, reads DAMVIQNPRYQVTQFGKPVTLSCSQTLNHNVMYWYQQKSSQAPKLLFHYYDKDFNNEADTPDNFQSRRPNTSFCFLDIRSPGLGDTAMYLCATSREEGPGNTIYFGEGSWLTVV.

This chain connects TRBV19 to TRBJ1-1, with 9 nucleotides matching TRBD1. The CDR3 extends over 14 amino acids. V lost 5 bases and J lost 3; bases outside the gene matches: 4. Germline loops: CDR1 LNHDA, CDR2 SQIVND (reference sequence). CDR3 DNA: TGTGCCAGTAGTGTGACAGGGGGGGACACTGAAGCTTTCTTT. Protein sequence: CASSVTGGDTEAFF.

This sequence joins TRBV30 and TRBJ2-1; 8 positions agree with TRBD2. Trimming removed 0 bases from V and 4 bases from J; junction bases left unmatched: 5. CDR1 is GTSNPN, CDR2 SVGIG, per germline (reference sequence). The CDR3 is made up of 15 amino acids. CDR3 in amino acids: CAWSVRGGPYNEQFF. CDR3 DNA sequence: TGTGCCTGGAGTGTACGGGGGGGGCCGTACAATGAGCAGTTCTTC.

This sequence joins TRBV11-3 and TRBJ1-5, with D unresolved. This CDR3 is 13 amino acids long. V was pared by 3 bases and J by 2 bases, with 5 bases between. The germline CDR1 and CDR2 sequences are SGHNT and YENEEA. The CDR3 region is CASSLAGNQPQHF. The CDR3 coding sequence is TGTGCCAGCAGCTTGGCAGGCAATCAGCCCCAGCATTTT.

The V gene is TRBV27, the J gene TRBJ1-2; 9 bases map to TRBD1. CDR3 length: 14 residues. The V gene end was trimmed by 2 bases and the J gene end by 5 bases; junction bases not matched to a gene: 3. Germline assignment: CDR1 MNHEY and CDR2 SMNVEV (reference sequence). The chain's CDR3 is CASSLRGTGYGYTF. The CDR3 DNA is TGTGCCAGCAGTTTAAGAGGGACAGGGTATGGCTACACCTTC.

The genes are TRBV5-1 and TRBJ1-5, with 9 bases lining up with TRBD1. This CDR3 comprises 14 residues. The V gene's germline CDR1 is SGHRS and CDR2 YFSETQ. Trimming cost V 0 bases and J 5 bases; bases outside gene matches: 0. The CDR3 nucleotides are TGCGCCAGCAGCTTGGGACAGGGGGATCAGCCCCAGCATTTT. Translating it yields CASSLGQGDQPQHF.

This clone occurred once. V usage is TRBV29-1 and J usage is TRBJ1-2, with TRBD1 identical over 7 bases. In germline, CDR1 is SQVTM, CDR2 ANQGSEA. CDR3 length equals 14 residues. Germline trimming cut 5 bases from V and 0 bases from J; bases unmatched to any gene: 6. CDR3 DNA: TGCAGCGTTTTTTCGGGACAGTCTAACTATGGCTACACCTTC. Its translation is CSVFSGQSNYGYTF.

This rearrangement joins TRBV5-6 to TRBJ1-1; D remains unclear. This CDR3 is built from 16 residues. Deletions cut 0 bases from V and 1 base from J, with 13 bases between. Germline V gene sequence: CDR1 SGHDT, CDR2 YYEEEE. The CDR3 DNA sequence: TGTGCCAGCAGCTTGGCCAGGCTGGCCGCGAACACTGAAGCTTTCTTT. Translated, it gives CASSLARLAANTEAFF. Based on the CDR3 plus reference TRBV5-6 and TRBJ1-1, the full variable domain is DAGVTQSPTHLIKTRGQQVTLRCSPKSGHDTVSWYQQALGQGPQFIFQYYEEEERQRGNFPDRFSGHQFPNYSSELNVNALLLGDSALYLCASSLARLAANTEAFFGQGTRLTVV.

The rearrangement links TRBV4-1 to TRBJ1-5; a possible D gene is TRBD1 (5 bases). Germline V gene sequence: CDR1 MGHRA, CDR2 YSYEKL. The CDR3 is made up of 15 amino acids. V was pared by 1 base and J by 0 bases, with 7 bases between. CDR3 DNA: TGCGCCAGCAGCCAAGCGGGGGGTAGCAATCAGCCCCAGCATTTT. Its protein product is CASSQAGGSNQPQHF.

The rearrangement uses TRBV4-1 and TRBJ1-3; unclear D gene. In germline, CDR1 is MGHRA, CDR2 YSYEKL. The V end was cut by 0 bases, the J end by 4 bases, with 10 bases between. CDR3 size: 15 residues. For the CDR3, the DNA is TGCGCCAGCAGCCAAGAGCCGTTACAGGGAAACACCATATATTTT. It specifies CASSQEPLQGNTIYF.

The chain couples TRBV3-1 (or the pseudogene TRBV3-2) to TRBJ1-2; 8 bases map to TRBD1. The V gene's germline CDR1 is LGHDT and CDR2 YNNKEL (reference sequence). The CDR3 consists of 13 residues. With V trimmed by 2 bases and J by 8 bases, 4 bases remained unmatched. This CDR3 is CASSQLQGGGYTF. The CDR3, as DNA: TGTGCCAGCAGCCAATTACAGGGGGGCGGCTACACCTTC.

This sequence joins TRBV5-6 and TRBJ1-2, with D perhaps TRBD1 (6 bases). Germline V gene lookup returns CDR1 SGHDT and CDR2 YYEEEE. The germline V and J ends were trimmed by 0 bases and 8 bases, with 11 bases remaining between them. The CDR3 has 13 amino acids. In DNA form, the CDR3 reads TGTGCCAGCAGCTTGGACAGGGTGCGGGGCTACACCTTC. Its translation: CASSLDRVRGYTF.